These T cell receptor beta chains were read from a single sample in a study of T cell responses to AZD1222 COVID-19 vaccine. The assay was immunoSEQ multiplex PCR, and TCRdb's table has in-frame clones only and misses some. The sample lists over 100,000 clones, around nine tenths seen once, with 15% to 20% in the top ten. The sample consisted of peripheral blood, taken on day 0 of AZD1222 vaccination. The origin of the receptors is an adult in good health. Each CDR3 is given with its conserved first and last residue. The D gene is left open where the match is weak. Clone size is shown for a subset of rows, as once, few, many or a class of expanded clone.

>-|TRBJ1-2|TRBV7-8|-
CASSLARFYGYTF
TGTGCCAGCAGCCTAGCTCGGTTTTATGGCTACACCTTC
>TRBD1|TRBJ1-2|TRBV19|-
CASSMSLRTGGFYGYTF
TGTGCCAGTAGTATGAGCCTCAGGACAGGGGGGTTTTATGGCTACACCTTC
>-|TRBJ2-1|TRBV7-2|-
CASSLGWGLSNNEQFF
TGTGCCAGCAGCTTAGGCTGGGGGCTCTCCAACAATGAGCAGTTCTTC
>TRBD2|TRBJ2-7|TRBV7-9|-
CASSLDPRAGTSYEQYF
TGTGCCAGCAGCTTAGATCCTAGGGCAGGGACTAGCTACGAGCAGTACTTC
>TRBD1|TRBJ2-5|TRBV10-2|-
CASSDPYRGPALETQYF
TGCGCCAGCAGTGATCCATACAGGGGGCCGGCGTTAGAGACCCAGTACTTC
>TRBD2|TRBJ2-5|TRBV5-1|-
CASSLTGTSQETQYF
TGCGCCAGCAGCTTGACGGGGACTAGCCAAGAGACCCAGTACTTC
>-|TRBJ1-2|TRBV4-1|-
CASSQDFTVNYGYTF
TGCGCCAGCAGCCAAGACTTCACGGTAAACTATGGCTACACCTTC
>-|TRBJ2-2|TRBV5-4|-
CASSLGEGAFGELFF
TGTGCCAGCAGCTTGGGGGAGGGGGCTTTCGGGGAGCTGTTTTTT
>-|TRBJ1-2|TRBV5-1|-
CASSRGEGNYGYTF
TGCGCCAGCAGCCGAGGTGAGGGGAATTATGGCTACACCTTC
>-|TRBJ2-1|TRBV2|-
CASREGFLSNNEQFF
TGTGCCAGCAGAGAAGGGTTTCTTTCTAACAATGAGCAGTTCTTC
>-|TRBJ1-3|TRBV3-1/TRBV3-2|-
CASRAMGSLMTGNTIYF
TGTGCCAGCAGAGCCATGGGGTCCCTGATGACTGGAAACACCATATATTTT
>TRBD1|TRBJ1-2|TRBV6-5|-
CASNTPGQGSGYTF
TGTGCCAGCAACACCCCGGGACAGGGAAGTGGCTACACCTTC
>-|TRBJ1-2|TRBV5-1|-
CASSSDHEGVGYTF
TGCGCCAGCAGCTCAGATCACGAGGGGGTAGGCTACACCTTC
>-|TRBJ1-1|TRBV16|-
CASSRGGVTEAFF
TGTGCCAGCAGCAGAGGGGGGGTGACTGAAGCTTTCTTT
>-|TRBJ1-5|TRBV2|-
CASQGTGQPQHF
TGTGCCAGCCAGGGAACAGGACAGCCCCAGCATTTT
>TRBD1|TRBJ1-4|TRBV5-1|-
CASSWTGLGEKLFF
TGCGCCAGCAGCTGGACAGGGTTAGGAGAAAAACTGTTTTTT
>-|TRBJ1-5|TRBV4-1|-
CASSQVRQNNQPQHF
TGCGCCAGCAGCCAAGTGCGACAGAACAATCAGCCCCAGCATTTT
>-|TRBJ2-2|TRBV2|-
CASRPLGAATTFGELFF
TGTGCCAGCAGACCCCTGGGGGCAGCCACAACTTTCGGGGAGCTGTTTTTT
>TRBD1|TRBJ1-6|TRBV19|-
CASNRGNSPLHF
TGTGCCAGTAACAGGGGAAATTCACCCCTCCACTTT
>-|TRBJ2-6|TRBV13|once
CASSSRNSGANVLTF
TGTGCCAGCAGCTCACGAAACTCTGGGGCCAACGTCCTGACTTTC
>-|TRBJ1-2|TRBV5-3|-
CARSLSRVLYGYTF
TGTGCCAGAAGCTTAAGCAGGGTTCTTTATGGCTACACCTTC
>-|TRBJ2-3|TRBV5-1|-
CASSFRDGTDTQYF
TGCGCCAGCAGCTTTAGGGATGGGACAGATACGCAGTATTTT
>-|TRBJ2-3|TRBV7-8|-
CASSHSRRGVVDTQYF
TGTGCCAGCAGCCACTCCAGAAGAGGGGTAGTAGATACGCAGTATTTT
>-|TRBJ1-2|TRBV5-6|-
CASSLSGGYTF
TGTGCCAGCAGCTTAAGTGGAGGCTACACCTTC
>-|TRBJ2-7|TRBV20-1|-
CSASSRRSPYEQYF
TGCAGTGCTAGTTCTCGACGGAGCCCCTACGAGCAGTACTTC
>-|TRBJ1-2|TRBV11-2|once
CASSPSGPDYGYTF
TGTGCCAGCAGCCCGTCTGGGCCGGACTATGGCTACACCTTC
>-|TRBJ1-2|TRBV9|-
CASSVETGANYGYTF
TGTGCCAGCAGCGTAGAGACAGGAGCTAACTATGGCTACACCTTC
>-|TRBJ2-1|TRBV19|-
CASSMTVIGEQFF
TGTGCCAGTAGTATGACTGTCATAGGGGAGCAGTTCTTC
>TRBD1|TRBJ1-2|TRBV5-1|few
CASSLEGTGLGYTF
TGCGCCAGCAGCTTGGAAGGGACAGGGTTGGGCTACACCTTC
>TRBD1|TRBJ2-7|TRBV4-1|-
CASSQGTGGPYEQYF
TGCGCCAGCAGCCAAGGTACAGGGGGCCCGTACGAGCAGTACTTC
>-|TRBJ1-2|TRBV5-8|-
CASSLVSGYGYTF
TGTGCCAGCAGCTTGGTTTCAGGCTATGGCTACACCTTC
>-|TRBJ1-1|TRBV21-1|-
CASSGGTGVNTEAFF
TGTGCCAGCAGCGGAGGGACAGGAGTGAACACTGAAGCTTTCTTT
>TRBD1|TRBJ1-2|TRBV4-2|few
CASSRLSGQGLNGYTF
TGTGCCAGCAGCCGGCTTTCCGGACAGGGGCTCAATGGCTACACCTTC
>-|TRBJ1-1|TRBV9|-
CASRSGGNTEAFF
TGTGCCAGCCGATCGGGGGGAAACACTGAAGCTTTCTTT
>TRBD1|TRBJ1-1|TRBV7-3|-
CASSLGQGNTEAFF
TGTGCCAGCAGCTTAGGACAGGGGAACACTGAAGCTTTCTTT
>-|TRBJ1-2|TRBV6-1|-
CASSVYRETNYGYTF
TGTGCCAGCAGTGTGTATCGGGAAACTAACTATGGCTACACCTTC
>-|TRBJ2-3|TRBV7-3|-
CASSLAGTSSTDTQYF
TGTGCCAGCAGCTTAGCAGGGACCTCTAGCACAGATACGCAGTATTTT
>-|TRBJ2-7|TRBV27|-
CASSAGRSSYEQYF
TGTGCCAGCAGTGCAGGGCGAAGCTCCTACGAGCAGTACTTC
>-|TRBJ2-5|TRBV5-4|-
CASRAGRDQETQYF
TGTGCCAGCAGGGCGGGACGGGACCAAGAGACCCAGTACTTC
>-|TRBJ2-6|TRBV7-6|-
CASSSPGQNIYGANVLTF
TGTGCCAGCAGCTCACCGGGACAAAACATCTATGGGGCCAACGTCCTGACTTTC
>TRBD1|TRBJ1-6|TRBV11-2|-
CASSQNRGQVYNSPLHF
TGTGCCAGCAGCCAAAATAGGGGACAGGTCTATAATTCACCCCTCCACTTT
>-|TRBJ1-1|TRBV6-5|once
CASSPGRERDTEAFF
TGTGCCAGCAGTCCTGGCAGAGAACGGGACACTGAAGCTTTCTTT
>TRBD1|TRBJ1-5|TRBV6-5|once
CASSLGQGGFPQHF
TGTGCCAGCAGTCTCGGACAGGGAGGGTTCCCCCAGCATTTT
>-|TRBJ1-5|TRBV6-4|-
CASRERVRGDGDQPQHF
TGTGCCAGCAGGGAACGGGTCCGAGGGGACGGGGACCAGCCCCAGCATTTT
>-|TRBJ2-1|TRBV6-2/TRBV6-3|-
CASSYHQDLNNEQFF
TGTGCCAGCAGTTACCACCAGGACCTGAACAATGAGCAGTTCTTC
>TRBD1|TRBJ1-3|TRBV5-1|-
CASRGTGGNTIYF
TGCGCCAGCAGAGGGACAGGGGGAAACACCATATATTTT
>-|TRBJ1-5|TRBV27|few
CASRDTGNQPQHF
TGTGCCAGCAGGGATACAGGGAATCAGCCCCAGCATTTT
>-|TRBJ2-1|TRBV6-5|-
CASNNIAYNEQFF
TGTGCCAGCAACAACATAGCCTACAATGAGCAGTTCTTC
>-|TRBJ2-5|TRBV29-1|-
CSVETTRGKETQYF
TGCAGCGTTGAGACAACCCGGGGTAAAGAGACCCAGTACTTC
>-|TRBJ2-3|TRBV18|-
CASSPETDTQYF
TGTGCCAGCTCACCAGAGACAGATACGCAGTATTTT
>-|TRBJ2-3|TRBV11-3|-
CASSLRVRGSADTQYF
TGTGCCAGCAGCTTAAGGGTCCGGGGCTCAGCAGATACGCAGTATTTT
>TRBD1|TRBJ1-1|TRBV3-1/TRBV3-2|-
CASSRQGGDTEAFF
TGTGCCAGCAGTCGACAGGGTGGGGACACTGAAGCTTTCTTT
>-|TRBJ1-6|TRBV30|-
CAWSLGQANSPLHF
TGTGCCTGGAGCCTGGGGCAGGCCAATTCACCCCTCCACTTT
>-|TRBJ1-1|TRBV18|-
CASSPQGGTEAFF
TGTGCCAGCTCACCACAGGGGGGCACTGAAGCTTTCTTT
>-|TRBJ2-3|TRBV30|-
CAWALGDTQYF
TGTGCCTGGGCCCTAGGCGATACGCAGTATTTT
>TRBD1|TRBJ1-3|TRBV30|-
CAWSGTGGVGNTIYF
TGTGCCTGGAGTGGGACAGGGGGCGTTGGAAACACCATATATTTT
>TRBD1|TRBJ2-5|TRBV5-1|-
CASSYQTGTGDETQYF
TGCGCCAGCAGCTATCAAACCGGGACAGGGGACGAGACCCAGTACTTC
>-|TRBJ2-7|TRBV5-1|-
CASSGSGQAYEQYF
TGCGCCAGCAGCGGCTCGGGACAAGCCTACGAGCAGTACTTC
>TRBD1|TRBJ1-4|TRBV7-9|few
CASSPGGGTANEKLFF
TGTGCCAGCAGCCCTGGTGGCGGGACAGCAAATGAAAAACTGTTTTTT
>-|TRBJ2-3|TRBV9|-
CASSALTPEGDTQYF
TGTGCCAGCAGCGCATTGACACCGGAGGGAGATACGCAGTATTTT